These 14 T cell receptor beta chains originate from one sample sequenced in a study of a mutant IDH1 vaccine in newly diagnosed glioma. Sequencing was performed with immunoSEQ multiplex PCR; in TCRdb, only in-frame clones are kept and a portion is missing. This table holds approximately 61,000 clones, around 84% found once. Described time point: week 5, during vaccination. Doses consisted of 300 ug of mutant IDH1 20-mer peptide each, paired with topical imiquimod. Their specific antigens are unknown. Sequences were derived from PBMCs, sampled from a glioma patient whose treatment included an IDH1 peptide vaccine. The receptors were sampled from a woman in her forties or fifties with glioma.

V is TRBV27 and J is TRBJ1-6; TRBD1 matches at 8 bases. The CDR3 covers 14 residues. Trimming cost V 7 bases and J 14 bases; bases outside gene matches: 13. Germline assignment: CDR1 MNHEY and CDR2 SMNVEV (reference sequence). The CDR3 reads CASTGGTGVGTLHF. CDR3 DNA sequence: TGTGCCAGCACCGGGGGGACAGGCGTGGGTACCCTCCACTTT.

A few counts support this clone. The chain recombines TRBV5-5 with TRBJ2-2, with TRBD1 matching 8 bases. The CDR3 is 15 residues long. CDR1 and CDR2 from the germline V gene are SGHKS and YYEKEE (reference sequence). V trimming: 3 bases; J trimming: 1 base; junction bases outside the gene matches: 2. The CDR3: CASSSGTGNTGELFF. The CDR3, as DNA: TGTGCCAGCAGCTCCGGGACAGGGAACACCGGGGAGCTGTTTTTT.

Here the CDR3 DNA reads TGTGCCACCAGCAGAGATCAGGGGGCGGCTACTGAAGCTTTCTTT. It encodes CATSRDQGAATEAFF. V usage is TRBV15 and J usage is TRBJ1-1; 8 bases fit TRBD1. V lost 0 bases and J lost 5; bases outside the gene matches: 5. The CDR3 length is 15 residues. CDR1 and CDR2 (germline): LNHNV, YYDKDF (reference sequence).

The V gene is TRBV6-1, the J gene TRBJ1-5; D is unresolved. Germline V gene lookup returns CDR1 MNHNS and CDR2 SASEGT. The length of the CDR3 is 13 residues. V was clipped by 2 bases and J by 12 bases, with 14 bases between them. The CDR3 protein is CASSETDRSIQHF. Written as DNA, the CDR3 is TGTGCCAGCAGTGAAACGGACCGCAGCATCCAGCATTTT.

The V gene is TRBV25-1, the J gene TRBJ2-7; weak D call: TRBD1 (5 bases). V was trimmed by 3 bases and J by 2 bases, leaving 8 bases between them. This CDR3 is 13 amino acids long. The germline V gene encodes CDR1 MGHDK and CDR2 SYGVNS. In nucleotides, the CDR3 is TGTGCCAGCAGTGATCCAGGGACCTACGAGCAGTACTTC. It encodes CASSDPGTYEQYF.

This clone has a single count. The rearrangement links TRBV7-6 to TRBJ1-3; D not resolved. Germline V gives CDR1 SGHVS, CDR2 FNYEAQ. The germline V and J ends were trimmed by 0 bases and 4 bases, with 13 bases remaining between them. The CDR3 sequence is 16 residues long. The CDR3 is CASSLAGPGTGNTIYF. CDR3 in DNA: TGTGCCAGCAGCTTAGCGGGTCCAGGCACGGGAAACACCATATATTTT.

CDR3 nucleotides: TGTGCCAGCAGTACTAGCGGGGGGGGGTGGAATGAGCAGTTCTTC. Amino acid sequence: CASSTSGGGWNEQFF. The chain carries TRBV2 and TRBJ2-1; 13 bases fit TRBD2. Trimming cost V 5 bases and J 7 bases; bases outside gene matches: 5. Germline V gives CDR1 SNHLY, CDR2 FYNNEI. CDR3 size: 15 residues.

The chain recombines TRBV19 with TRBJ1-6; 9 nucleotides line up with TRBD1. The ends lost 1 base at V and 7 bases at J; junction bases unmatched: 5. This CDR3 contains 16 residues. Germline loops: CDR1 LNHDA, CDR2 SQIVND (reference sequence). CDR3 residues: CASSIGGQGINSPLHF. The CDR3 bases are TGTGCCAGTAGTATAGGGGGACAGGGAATCAATTCACCCCTCCACTTT.

This chain connects TRBV29-1 to TRBJ2-7; the D gene is possibly TRBD2 (6 bases). The CDR3 is made up of 11 amino acids. V lost 6 bases and J lost 1, with 7 bases in between. Germline CDR1 reads SQVTM; CDR2 reads ANQGSEA. The CDR3 is CSVRGSYEQYF. Written as DNA, the CDR3 is TGCAGCGTCCGGGGGTCCTACGAGCAGTACTTC.

This clone was detected a few times. This sequence joins TRBV4-1 and TRBJ2-3; 9 bases fit TRBD2. V was pared by 4 bases and J by 0 bases, with 5 bases of the junction left unmatched. CDR1 and CDR2 (germline): MGHRA, YSYEKL. This CDR3 region has 16 residues. In nucleotides, the CDR3 is TGCGCCAGCAGCCTAACTAGCGGGCCTAGCACAGATACGCAGTATTTT. Amino acids: CASSLTSGPSTDTQYF.

The chain employs TRBV6-6 and TRBJ1-2; maybe TRBD1 (6 bases). Germline CDR1 MNHNY, CDR2 SVGAGI (reference sequence). This CDR3 region has 13 residues. Trimming stripped 7 bases from V and 4 bases from J, with 13 bases between. CDR3 DNA sequence: TGTGCCAGCAACTTACAGGGAACCTATGGCTACACCTTC. Translation gives CASNLQGTYGYTF.

The rearrangement joins TRBV9 to TRBJ2-2, with 13 bases matching TRBD2. The V segment lost 4 bases and the J segment 5 bases; nucleotides outside the gene matches: 8. Germline V gene lookup returns CDR1 SGDLS and CDR2 YYNGEE. The CDR3 extends over 17 amino acids. The CDR3 region is CASSPGLAGDGTGELFF. CDR3 nucleotide sequence: TGTGCCAGCAGCCCCGGACTAGCGGGGGACGGAACCGGGGAGCTGTTTTTT. Variable domain in full (rest from reference TRBV9 and TRBJ2-2): DSGVTQTPKHLITATGQRVTLRCSPRSGDLSVYWYQQSLDQGLQFLIQYYNGEERAKGNILERFSAQQFPDLHSELNLSSLELGDSALYFCASSPGLAGDGTGELFFGEGSRLTVL.

This chain links TRBV19 with TRBJ1-1; D is perhaps TRBD1 (5 bases). The CDR3 is made up of 13 amino acids. Trimming shortened V by 1 base and J by 5 bases, and 8 bases separated the two germline ends. Germline V lookup: CDR1 LNHDA, CDR2 SQIVND (reference sequence). The CDR3 reads CASSIARETEAFF. The CDR3 DNA sequence: TGTGCCAGTAGTATAGCCAGGGAAACTGAAGCTTTCTTT.

V is TRBV4-2 and J is TRBJ2-2; 7 positions agree with TRBD2. Germline values: CDR1 LGHNA, CDR2 YNFKEQ. V trimming: 3 bases; J trimming: 2 bases; junction bases outside the gene matches: 6. This CDR3 spans 16 amino acids. The DNA of the CDR3 is TGTGCCAGCAGCCAGTTGGGACTACGAAACACCGGGGAGCTGTTTTTT. Its protein product is CASSQLGLRNTGELFF.